The entry that follows covers one T cell receptor (beta chain) sequence. This clone was found once. Its antigen is currently not known. No much larger clone is present one base from it, and per-base qualities are unavailable. TCRbeta CDR3 regions were amplified from genomic DNA by means of the immunoSEQ Assay, a bias-controlled multiplex PCR. The authors processed their data as follows. The number of nucleated cells in each sample was estimated from the amplification of reference gene primers within the assay. Sequence reads were collapsed and filtered to measure the absolute abundance of every unique TCRbeta CDR3 rearrangement. Productive Simpson clonality was computed per sample as the square root of Simpson's diversity index over productive rearrangements. Not all clones reach the TCRdb copy of this immuneACCESS table, which keeps in-frame sequences only. Checked studies attribute under half of the gap to unresolved V genes and leave the rest unexplained. The V and J calls and clone size are taken from that table; D and trimming were inferred from the DNA. The sample table records 25,000 to 35,000 clones; just under 95% of these occur just once. Of the sample, more than 0.8% falls within the top ten clones.

This sample is drawn from a study of blood T cell repertoires in COVID-19 (dated by TCRdb to the early 2020s). A note on the overall study: Collaborator samples came from the United States, Italy and Spain and covered acute and convalescent phases of COVID-19. The prospective study material was composed of cDNA or gDNA derived from T cells, B-cell-depleted T cells, or PBMCs. The repertoires were released in a freely available public database meant as a resource for research on the immune response to SARS-CoV-2. Samples came from the ongoing ImmuneRACE study (first 160 participants) plus 1,254 subjects from 6 global collaborators. Subjects who had been exposed to COVID-19, were actively infected with it, or had recovered from it provided the deeply sampled blood TCRbeta repertoires that made up the dataset. Where available, HLA class I and class II types were obtained from metadata supplied by the sample provider rather than from assay-based typing. A de-identified subject ID, COVID-19 status, age in years and sex were almost always included in the sample metadata.

From cysteine to phenylalanine, the CDR3 is 13 amino acids long. Only CDR3 DNA remains: 39 bases, in frame from the first base. The germline ends are 11 bases apart after V is trimmed by 3 bases and J by 4 bases. The germline V gene yields SQVTM for CDR1 and ANQGSEA for CDR2. At one collaborating source in Seattle, patients were enrolled during active infection and were followed longitudinally through the course of disease. Collaborating institutions collected whole blood in K2EDTA tubes following their own protocols. For TCRbeta analysis, collaborator samples were shipped as frozen whole blood, as isolated PBMCs, or as DNA extracted from either sample type. The study at large found these results: The quantity of clinical and demographic metadata differed by source and by participant and was supplied without curation.

The receptor was isolated from an older woman with COVID-19, enrolled during active disease. Here the chain combines TRBV29-1 and TRBJ2-3; TRBD1 might be the D gene, on 5 matching bases. The sequenced sample was peripheral blood. The DNA reads TGCAGCGTTGACAGGGCAGGTGCAGATACGCAGTATTTT. Its protein is CSVDRAGADTQYF.